Listed below are T cell receptor beta chains from one sample, sequenced in a study of T cell repertoires in cytomegalovirus infection. The antigens for these receptors are not known. TCRdb fed the reads into MiXCR, producing one record per CDR3 protein. The sample includes around 120,000 distinct CDR3 sequences, less than 55% of them seen just once. Sample: CD8+ T cells from cultured PBMCs, taken from culture after CMV antigen stimulation. The receptors derive from a human donor in good health (CMV status not recorded). Some clones in this sample may be carry-over from other donors' samples. Both conserved end residues are part of each CDR3. The order of the fields is CDR3 protein, CDR3 DNA, D gene, V gene, J gene, clone size. D genes are given only for firm matches. The size field is filled for only some rows; it gives once, few, many or a size class.

CDR3: CATSRDGGASYNEQFF
DNA: TGTGCCACCAGCAGAGACGGGGGGGCCTCCTACAATGAGCAGTTCTTC
D: TRBD2
V: TRBV15
J: TRBJ2-1
size: -

CDR3: CASSLVPGTAYNEQFF
DNA: TGTGCCAGCAGCTTAGTACCCGGGACAGCTTACAATGAGCAGTTCTTC
D: TRBD1
V: TRBV7-8
J: TRBJ2-1
size: -

CDR3: CSAREEASSYNEQFF
DNA: TGCAGTGCTAGAGAGGAGGCAAGCTCCTACAATGAGCAGTTCTTC
D: -
V: TRBV20-1
J: TRBJ2-1
size: few

CDR3: CASRSYRGWGYTF
DNA: TGTGCCAGCAGATCATACCGCGGCTGGGGCTACACCTTC
D: -
V: TRBV7-6
J: TRBJ1-2
size: -

CDR3: CASSLDGNSYEQYF
DNA: TGTGCCAGCAGTTTAGACGGAAACTCCTACGAGCAGTACTTC
D: -
V: TRBV28
J: TRBJ2-7
size: many

CDR3: CASSSRDREDRELFF
DNA: TGTGCCAGCAGCAGTCGGGACAGGGAGGATCGGGAGCTGTTTTTT
D: TRBD1
V: TRBV7-9
J: TRBJ2-2
size: -

CDR3: CASSFSTTRYTEAFF
DNA: TGTGCCAGCAGTTTTTCTACGACAAGATACACTGAAGCTTTCTTT
D: -
V: TRBV6-5
J: TRBJ1-1
size: -

CDR3: CASEARGMNTEAFF
DNA: TGTGCCAGCGAGGCCAGGGGTATGAACACTGAAGCTTTCTTT
D: -
V: TRBV27
J: TRBJ1-1
size: -

CDR3: CASSGSGVPYNEQFF
DNA: TGTGCCAGCAGCGGTAGCGGGGTCCCCTACAATGAGCAGTTCTTC
D: TRBD2
V: TRBV7-3
J: TRBJ2-1
size: few

CDR3: CASSRGVAQPQHF
DNA: TGTGCCAGCAGTCGAGGGGTTGCCCAGCCCCAGCATTTT
D: -
V: TRBV6-8
J: TRBJ1-5
size: -

CDR3: CASSTFGNEQFF
DNA: TGTGCCAGCAGTACATTCGGGAATGAGCAGTTCTTC
D: -
V: TRBV6-6
J: TRBJ2-1
size: -

CDR3: CASSVWTENSNQPQHF
DNA: TGCGCCAGCAGCGTATGGACTGAAAATAGCAATCAGCCCCAGCATTTT
D: -
V: TRBV5-1
J: TRBJ1-5
size: -

CDR3: CASSLQAHTDTQYF
DNA: TGTGCCAGCAGTTTACAGGCTCACACAGATACGCAGTATTTT
D: -
V: TRBV28
J: TRBJ2-3
size: many

CDR3: CASSSSRDTEAFF
DNA: TGTGCCAGCAGCTCCTCCCGTGACACTGAAGCTTTCTTT
D: -
V: TRBV7-9
J: TRBJ1-1
size: few

CDR3: CASSPLRTGRIETQYF
DNA: TGTGCCAGCTCACCATTACGGACAGGGAGAATAGAGACCCAGTACTTC
D: TRBD1
V: TRBV18
J: TRBJ2-5
size: many

CDR3: CASSSTRTGQTEAFF
DNA: TGTGCCAGCAGCTCCACACGAACAGGGCAAACTGAAGCTTTCTTT
D: -
V: TRBV7-6
J: TRBJ1-1
size: few

CDR3: CASSEGDVRGYTF
DNA: TGTGCCAGCAGTGAAGGGGACGTCCGTGGCTACACCTTC
D: -
V: TRBV6-1
J: TRBJ1-2
size: -